The next 19 T cell receptor beta chains were all read from a single sample in a study of shared clonotypes between healthy human individuals. Repertoires were generated with immunoSEQ multiplex PCR, while TCRdb's copy carries only in-frame clones and drops some. In the table there are about 2.4 million clones, 93% of which are singletons. Sequences were obtained from naive CD4+ T cells from PBMCs. Subset of the sample: CD45RA+ positively selected. All receptors derive from a man aged 18 to 30 in good health. Some clones in this sample may be carry-over from other donors' samples.

This rearrangement joins TRBV27 to TRBJ1-2; 12 bases agree with TRBD1. This CDR3 spans 15 amino acids. CDR1 and CDR2 from the germline V gene are MNHEY and SMNVEV (reference sequence). V shed 4 bases, J shed 5 bases, and the junction held 5 bases outside the gene matches. CDR3 sequence (DNA): TGTGCCAGCAGTTCCGGGACAGGGGGCTGGTATGGCTACACCTTC. It codes for CASSSGTGGWYGYTF.

The rearrangement uses TRBV6-6 and TRBJ2-5; D gene uncertain. CDR1 and CDR2 from the germline V gene are MNHNY and SVGAGI (reference sequence). V dropped 4 bases and J dropped 5 bases, with 11 bases sitting between them. The CDR3 has 13 amino acids. The CDR3 here is CASSFRVGETQYF. In DNA form, the CDR3 reads TGTGCCAGCAGTTTTCGAGTGGGGGAGACCCAGTACTTC.

This rearrangement joins TRBV5-8 to TRBJ1-2, with D perhaps TRBD1 (6 bases). V lost 0 bases to trimming and J lost 5 bases, with 11 bases between them. From germline, CDR1 is SGHTS and CDR2 YDEGEE. The CDR3 extends over 14 amino acids. The CDR3: CASSLEQGGYGYTF. CDR3 nucleotides: TGTGCCAGCAGCTTGGAACAGGGCGGGTATGGCTACACCTTC.

This chain links TRBV9 with TRBJ2-7; D is possibly TRBD2 (6 bases). Trimming stripped 3 bases from V and 7 bases from J, with 17 bases between. Germline values: CDR1 SGDLS, CDR2 YYNGEE. This CDR3 spans 14 amino acids. CDR3 sequence reads: CASSERGTSGEQYF. CDR3 DNA: TGTGCCAGCAGCGAGAGAGGCACGAGCGGGGAGCAGTACTTC.

The J gene is TRBJ2-7, the V gene TRBV5-1; D possibly corresponds to TRBD1 (5 bases). CDR1 SGHRS and CDR2 YFSETQ come from the germline V gene. V shed 1 base and J shed 3 bases, with 11 bases lying between them. The CDR3 has 14 amino acids. CDR3 in DNA: TGCGCCAGCAGCTTGTGGGCAGGGCTCTACGAGCAGTACTTC. Its protein product is CASSLWAGLYEQYF.

This chain uses TRBV6-1 with TRBJ1-1; possible D gene TRBD1, 6 bases. The V gene lost 6 bases and the J gene lost 0 bases, with 14 bases spanning the gap. Germline V gene data show CDR1 as MNHNS and CDR2 as SASEGT. The CDR3 is made up of 15 amino acids. For the CDR3, the DNA is TGTGCCAGCAGCCTTTGGAGGGGGGTGAACACTGAAGCTTTCTTT. Translating it yields CASSLWRGVNTEAFF.

The genes are TRBV5-6 and TRBJ1-5; no clear D gene. Per the germline V gene, CDR1 is SGHDT and CDR2 is YYEEEE. The CDR3 covers 14 residues. V gave up 5 bases and J gave up 0 bases, with 9 bases separating them. The CDR3 DNA sequence: TGTGCCAGCAGACAACCCGTTAGCAATCAGCCCCAGCATTTT. Its protein is CASRQPVSNQPQHF.

The chain employs TRBV30 and TRBJ1-1; D perhaps matches TRBD1 (6 bases). V lost 4 bases and J lost 4, with 16 bases in between. The CDR3 is made up of 14 amino acids. CDR1 is GTSNPN and CDR2 is SVGIG in the germline V gene (reference sequence). The CDR3: CAWTPWGLGTEAFF. CDR3 sequence (DNA): TGTGCCTGGACCCCCTGGGGGCTAGGCACTGAAGCTTTCTTT.

The rearrangement uses TRBV28 and TRBJ1-1, with a weak D call TRBD1 (5 bases). This CDR3 contains 14 residues. The germline V and J ends were trimmed by 5 bases and 3 bases, with 13 bases remaining between them. CDR1 is MDHEN, CDR2 SYDVKM, per germline. CDR3 DNA: TGTGCCAGCAGTGGGGGAGGCACGCACACTGAAGCTTTCTTT. Translated: CASSGGGTHTEAFF.

The CDR3 reads CASRNGGASGKTDTQYF. Written as DNA, the CDR3 is TGTGCCAGCAGAAACGGGGGGGCTAGCGGGAAGACAGATACGCAGTATTTT. This rearrangement joins TRBV28 to TRBJ2-3; 9 bases agree with TRBD2. This CDR3 is 17 amino acids long. Unmatched junction bases numbered 13, after V lost 6 bases and J lost 3 bases. CDR1 and CDR2 (germline): MDHEN, SYDVKM.

Worth noting for this clone: At the DNA level, this CDR3 is encoded by other sequences in the same sample as well. The chain joins TRBV5-1 to TRBJ2-7; D remains unclear. V gave up 0 bases and J gave up 4 bases, with 5 bases separating them. CDR3 size: 12 residues. CDR1 SGHRS and CDR2 YFSETQ come from the germline V gene. The CDR3 spells CASSLGRYEQYF. The DNA of the CDR3 is TGCGCCAGCAGCTTGGGACGGTACGAGCAGTACTTC.

The chain links TRBV7-2 to TRBJ1-1; D not resolved. There are 18 residues in the CDR3. Trimming removed 1 base from V and 2 bases from J, with 20 bases in between. CDR1 is SGHTA and CDR2 is FQGNSA in the germline V gene. As DNA, the CDR3 is TGTGCCAGCAGCTTAGTTCCTTTTCCTCGGCCCCGCAACACTGAAGCTTTCTTT. As protein: CASSLVPFPRPRNTEAFF.

The chain employs TRBV30 and TRBJ2-3; TRBD1 matches at 7 bases. Germline CDR1 GTSNPN, CDR2 SVGIG (reference sequence). The CDR3 runs to 15 residues. V dropped 4 bases and J dropped 2; count of bases not matched to a gene: 9. Here the CDR3 DNA reads TGTGCCTGGAAGGTCGCCGGGACAGTCACAGATACGCAGTATTTT. Amino acids: CAWKVAGTVTDTQYF.

The chain couples TRBV28 to TRBJ2-7; 8 nucleotides agree with TRBD1. Germline V lookup: CDR1 MDHEN, CDR2 SYDVKM. CDR3 length: 15 residues. With 7 bases clipped from V and 3 bases from J, the junction kept 11 bases outside the gene matches. The CDR3 DNA sequence: TGTGCCAGCACCCCCCGGACAGGGTCAGGCTACGAGCAGTACTTC. This sequence encodes CASTPRTGSGYEQYF. Using reference TRBV28 and TRBJ2-7 for the parts outside the CDR3, the full variable domain is DVKVTQSSRYLVKRTGEKVFLECVQDMDHENMFWYRQDPGLGLRLIYFSYDVKMKEKGDIPEGYSVSREKKERFSLILESASTNQTSMYLCASTPRTGSGYEQYFGPGTRLTVT.

To note about this clone: Other nucleotide sequences from this sample produce the same CDR3. The genes are TRBV6-6 and TRBJ1-5; 7 positions match TRBD1. J was trimmed by 7 bases and V by 4 bases; bases with no gene match: 4. CDR1 is MNHNY and CDR2 is SVGAGI in the germline V gene (reference sequence). The CDR3 has 13 residues. The CDR3 DNA is TGTGCCAGCAGTTCACAGGGGTACCAGCCCCAGCATTTT. Amino acid sequence: CASSSQGYQPQHF.

Turning to this clone: Other DNA variants within this sample encode the same CDR3. The V call is TRBV6-5, the J call TRBJ2-7, with D perhaps matching TRBD1 (5 bases). Germline V gene lookup returns CDR1 MNHEY and CDR2 SVGAGI. The CDR3 length is 12 residues. Trimming cost V 5 bases and J 4 bases, with 9 bases left between them. The CDR3 is CASSPRGYEQYF. The CDR3 DNA reads TGTGCCAGCAGTCCTAGGGGTTACGAGCAGTACTTC.

The genes are TRBV7-8 and TRBJ2-2; possible D gene TRBD1, 6 bases. This CDR3 is 15 amino acids long. Trimming pared 5 bases from V and 4 bases from J, leaving 14 bases between. CDR1 SGHVS and CDR2 FQNEAQ come from the germline V gene. The CDR3, as DNA: TGTGCCAGCAGCCGCAGGGGATCGGGCACCGGGGAGCTGTTTTTT. Amino acid sequence: CASSRRGSGTGELFF. The whole variable domain, remainder taken from reference TRBV7-8 and TRBJ2-2, is GAGVSQSPRYKVAKRGQDVALRCDPISGHVSLFWYQQALGQGPEFLTYFQNEAQLDKSGLPSDRFFAERPEGSVSTLKIQRTQQEDSAVYLCASSRRGSGTGELFFGEGSRLTVL.

J is TRBJ1-5 and V is TRBV6-5; 7 bases fit TRBD1. Trimming cost V 7 bases and J 0 bases; bases outside gene matches: 3. The CDR3 runs 14 residues. Germline V gene data show CDR1 as MNHEY and CDR2 as SVGAGI. The CDR3 DNA follows: TGTGCCAGCACGGGACAGAATAGCAATCAGCCCCAGCATTTT. Residues: CASTGQNSNQPQHF.

As for this clone: At the DNA level, this CDR3 is encoded by other sequences in the same sample as well. The chain couples TRBV5-1 to TRBJ2-3; 12 nucleotides agree with TRBD2. Losses at the gene ends were 3 bases for V and 2 bases for J; bases not matched to a gene: 1. This CDR3 is 15 amino acids long. Germline lookup yields CDR1 SGHRS and CDR2 YFSETQ. This chain's CDR3 is CASSSSGRDTDTQYF. CDR3 bases: TGCGCCAGCAGCTCTAGCGGGAGGGACACAGATACGCAGTATTTT.